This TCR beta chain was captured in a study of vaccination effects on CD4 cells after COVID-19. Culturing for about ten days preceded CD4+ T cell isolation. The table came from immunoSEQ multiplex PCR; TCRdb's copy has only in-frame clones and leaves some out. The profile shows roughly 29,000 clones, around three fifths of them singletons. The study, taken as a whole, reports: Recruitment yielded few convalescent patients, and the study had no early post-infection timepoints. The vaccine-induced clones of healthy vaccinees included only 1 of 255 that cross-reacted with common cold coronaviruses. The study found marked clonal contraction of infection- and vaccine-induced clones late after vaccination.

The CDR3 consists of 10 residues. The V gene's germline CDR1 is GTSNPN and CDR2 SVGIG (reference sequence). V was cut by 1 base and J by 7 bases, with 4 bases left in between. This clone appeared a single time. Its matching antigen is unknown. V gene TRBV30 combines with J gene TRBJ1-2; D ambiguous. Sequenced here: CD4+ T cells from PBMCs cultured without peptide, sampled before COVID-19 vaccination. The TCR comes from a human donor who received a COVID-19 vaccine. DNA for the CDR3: TGTGCCTGGAGTGGAGGTGGCTACACCTTC. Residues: CAWSGGGYTF. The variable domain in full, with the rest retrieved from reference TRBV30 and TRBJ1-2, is SQTIHQWPATLVQPVGSPLSLECTVEGTSNPNLYWYRQAAGRGLQLLFYSVGIGQISSEVPQNLSASRPQDRQFILSSKKLLLSDSGFYLCAWSGGGYTFGSGTRLTVV.